Listed below are T cell receptor beta chains from one sample, sequenced in a study. TCRdb reprocessed the 5' RACE reads via MiXCR and lists one record per CDR3 protein. Of about 50,000 distinct CDR3 sequences listed, 25% to 30% were seen once; the top ten hold roughly 1.9%. Input material: naive CD4+ T cells sorted from blood. Receptors originate from a female donor with breast cancer. Both conserved end residues are part of each CDR3. Each record gives: V gene, J gene, clone size, CDR3 protein. Clone size is shown for a subset of rows, as once, few, many or a class of expanded clone.

TRBV5-8	TRBJ2-7	.	CAAPEQGVEYEQYF
TRBV7-3	TRBJ2-2	.	CASSGIDGELFF
TRBV6-2/TRBV6-3	TRBJ1-1	.	CTSSYFGGGTEAFF
TRBV5-1	TRBJ2-2	.	CASSPDNPGGLFF
TRBV6-5	TRBJ2-4	.	CASSPFGGAAKNIQYF
TRBV6-6	TRBJ1-6	.	CASSEGANSPLHF
TRBV7-6	TRBJ1-1	few	CASSLVARNILNTEAFF
TRBV24-1	TRBJ2-1	once	CATQDASSYNEQFF
TRBV6-1	TRBJ1-1	many	CASLGGRIKNTEAFF
TRBV18	TRBJ1-1	.	CAGSPAGQGSNTEAFF
TRBV4-3	TRBJ2-6	.	CASSQERSISGANVLTF
TRBV20-1	TRBJ2-7	few	CSAARGSSYEQYF
TRBV7-9	TRBJ2-1	.	CASSIRRERHSEQFF
TRBV4-3	TRBJ2-7	few	CASSQDSRGGEQYF
TRBV12-3/TRBV12-4	TRBJ2-3	many	CASSSGDGDTQYF
TRBV5-1	TRBJ2-3	many	CASSPGRTHPSTDTQYF
TRBV5-1	TRBJ2-7	.	CASSPGDSHYEQYF
TRBV7-9	TRBJ1-1	.	CASGRGFRTEAFF
TRBV6-5	TRBJ2-5	.	CASCELAGYQETQYF
TRBV9	TRBJ1-1	few	CASSVGRDTEAFF
TRBV4-1	TRBJ2-2	many	CASSQVLARTGELFF
TRBV12-3/TRBV12-4	TRBJ1-1	many	CASSFWGNEAFF
TRBV9	TRBJ2-2	.	CASSASGSNTGELFF
TRBV29-1	TRBJ2-7	.	CSAGDLYEQYF
TRBV6-1	TRBJ1-5	many	CASRGTPNQPQHF
TRBV28	TRBJ2-3	.	CASSLSLTGGDSTDTQYF
TRBV4-2	TRBJ2-5	few	CASNRDGSGTETQYF
TRBV7-9	TRBJ2-2	medium-sized	CASRPGLAGTGELFF
TRBV15	TRBJ2-3	many	CATSRDGGFGGTDTQYF
TRBV20-1	TRBJ2-5	.	CSAGEGSGGETQYF
TRBV6-1	TRBJ1-1	many	CASTRGGSEAFF
TRBV7-8	TRBJ2-3	.	CASSQRGTDTQYF
TRBV6-1	TRBJ1-1	.	CASFLNTEAFF
TRBV18	TRBJ2-6	.	CASSPTSGANVLTF
TRBV7-2	TRBJ2-6	.	CASSLFVGGISGANVLTF
TRBV7-9	TRBJ2-2	few	CASSFWEIGELFF
TRBV4-2	TRBJ1-3	.	CASSQDGQYGNTIYF
TRBV12-3/TRBV12-4	TRBJ2-7	.	CASSFEDAKQYF
TRBV7-9	TRBJ1-1	.	CASSPQGVNAEAFF
TRBV28	TRBJ2-1	.	CASSLQASSYNEQFF
TRBV6-1	TRBJ2-7	.	CASSEPVPRSLTYEQYF
TRBV7-2	TRBJ2-4	many	CASSSGLRGNIQYF
TRBV7-2	TRBJ2-4	few	CASSNMDRAKNIQYF
TRBV24-1	TRBJ1-5	few	CATSDPAGGAGQPQHF
TRBV30	TRBJ1-2	.	CAWRTGTAGSGYTF
TRBV6-6	TRBJ2-7	many	CASRSDSFYEQYF
TRBV6-1	TRBJ2-5	few	CASSGLTQKETQYF
TRBV6-1	TRBJ2-1	.	CANSDKGTGVNEQFF
TRBV11-3	TRBJ2-1	.	CASSLATSGTYNEQFF